Listed below are T cell receptor beta chains from one sample, sequenced in a study of cytomegalovirus exposure and HLA in healthy donors. Libraries were prepared by immunoSEQ multiplex PCR; TCRdb keeps only in-frame clonotypes and omits some of them. The table shows about 200,000 clones, with around three quarters occurring only once. Sample: PBMCs. The receptors were sampled from a man aged 25-45 years in good health and CMV-seronegative. Each CDR3 is given with its conserved first and last residue. A D gene is named only where the DNA matches it firmly. Rows give clone size only sometimes, using once, few, many, or a class for an expanded clone.

cdr3_length	clone_size	j_call	d_call	v_call	cdr3_nt	cdr3_aa
15	-	TRBJ2-7	TRBD1	TRBV10-3	TGTGCCCTCGGGACAGGGGGCTTCCCAGTGTACGAGCAGTACTTC	CALGTGGFPVYEQYF
14	once	TRBJ2-7	TRBD1	TRBV5-1	TGCGCCAGCAGCTTGGACAGGGGGTCGCGAGAGCAGTACTTC	CASSLDRGSREQYF
16	-	TRBJ2-7	TRBD2	TRBV5-1	TGCGCCAGCAGCTCCGGGGCGGGAGGGCACTCCTACGAGCAGTACTTC	CASSSGAGGHSYEQYF
16	once	TRBJ2-2	-	TRBV7-9	TGTGCCAGCAGCACACGACCAGGGGTGAACACCGGGGAGCTGTTTTTT	CASSTRPGVNTGELFF
12	-	TRBJ2-1	TRBD2	TRBV12-5	TGTGCTAGTGGGCTTAGCGGGAGAGCAGAGTTCTTC	CASGLSGRAEFF
15	-	TRBJ2-7	TRBD2	TRBV6-1	TGTGCCAGCAGTGAACGTGGGGGAGGGTCATACGAGCAGTACTTC	CASSERGGGSYEQYF
15	-	TRBJ2-2	TRBD2	TRBV19	TGTGCCAGTAGTTGGCTAGCGGGAGGGGCCGGGGAGCTGTTTTTT	CASSWLAGGAGELFF
15	-	TRBJ2-5	-	TRBV19	TGTGCCAGTAGTATTGGAGGGCTGGGCCAAGAGACCCAGTACTTC	CASSIGGLGQETQYF
12	-	TRBJ1-4	-	TRBV30	TGTGCCTGGAGCCGACCCGGGGAAAAACTGTTTTTT	CAWSRPGEKLFF
16	-	TRBJ2-1	TRBD2	TRBV5-1	TGCGCCAGCAGCATAATCGGGCTAGCGGGTTACAATGAGCAGTTCTTC	CASSIIGLAGYNEQFF